This TCR beta chain appears in the sequencing data of a study of technical replicates of blood from a handful of donors. The ends lost 3 bases at V and 3 bases at J; junction bases unmatched: 1. This CDR3 region has 15 residues. Germline V gene sequence: CDR1 MDHEN, CDR2 SYDVKM. Profiling relied on immunoSEQ multiplex PCR, and the TCRdb table lists in-frame clones only, not all of them. This sample has 11,000 to 15,000 clones; 84% occur once, and the top ten carry approximately 10%. This receptor was taken from a human donor in good health. The chain combines TRBV28 with TRBJ2-7, with TRBD2 matching 14 bases. The sequenced sample was PBMCs. As DNA, the CDR3 is TGTGCCAGCAGTTTCGGGACTAGCGGGAGCTACGAGCAGTACTTC. Protein product: CASSFGTSGSYEQYF.